The 27 T cell receptor beta chains reported below all come from one sample, sequenced in a study of T cell changes during pregnancy in multiple sclerosis. Assay used: immunoSEQ multiplex PCR; TCRdb lists only in-frame clones, some missing. The table lists 25,000 to 35,000 clones, just over 85% of them singletons. This specimen was CD4+ T cells from peripheral blood mononuclear cells, taken in the first trimester of pregnancy. Receptor source: a female donor in good health, enrolled as a control in a pregnancy study.

The rearrangement joins TRBV5-1 to TRBJ2-5; TRBD2 agrees at 9 bases. This CDR3 is built from 13 residues. The germline gives CDR1 SGHRS, CDR2 YFSETQ. With V trimmed by 5 bases and J by 5 bases, 4 bases remained unmatched. CDR3 protein: CASSRGLAETQYF. CDR3 in DNA: TGCGCCAGCAGTCGGGGACTAGCTGAGACCCAGTACTTC.

CDR3 protein: CASSDRGQSSYEQYF. In nucleotides, the CDR3 is TGTGCCAGCAGCGACAGGGGGCAAAGTTCCTACGAGCAGTACTTC. This chain joins TRBV13 and TRBJ2-7; 10 nucleotides match TRBD1. CDR3 length: 15 residues. With 5 bases clipped from V and 1 base from J, the junction kept 5 bases outside the gene matches. Germline V lookup: CDR1 PRHDT, CDR2 FYEKMQ (reference sequence). The entire variable domain, with the rest obtained from reference TRBV13 and TRBJ2-7, is as follows: AAGVIQSPRHLIKEKRETATLKCYPIPRHDTVYWYQQGPGQDPQFLISFYEKMQSDKGSIPDRFSAQQFSDYHSELNMSSLELGDSALYFCASSDRGQSSYEQYFGPGTRLTVT.

The J gene is TRBJ1-1, the V gene TRBV6-5, with no clear D. CDR3 length: 16 amino acids. Per the germline V gene, CDR1 is MNHEY and CDR2 is SVGAGI. V dropped 4 bases and J dropped 9 bases, with 24 bases sitting between them. CDR3: CASSSSGRDLSLKAFF. The CDR3 DNA follows: TGTGCCAGCAGTTCCTCCGGGAGAGACCTATCACTGAAAGCTTTCTTT.

The rearrangement joins TRBV4-3 to TRBJ1-5; 8 positions agree with TRBD1. The V and J ends lost 1 base and 7 bases, in that order; junction bases with no gene match: 6. Germline V CDR1 and CDR2: LGHNA, YSLEER. This CDR3 spans 15 amino acids. The CDR3 is CASSQGTGLQQPQHF. The CDR3 region has the DNA TGCGCCAGCAGCCAAGGGACAGGGCTACAACAGCCCCAGCATTTT.

J is TRBJ1-2 and V is TRBV19, with 11 bases aligning to TRBD1. The CDR3 has 15 residues. The V segment lost 7 bases and the J segment 6 bases; nucleotides outside the gene matches: 10. Germline V gives CDR1 LNHDA, CDR2 SQIVND (reference sequence). CDR3 in amino acids: CASIRTGGAPNGYTF. The CDR3 bases are TGTGCCAGTATTAGGACAGGGGGCGCCCCGAATGGCTACACCTTC. The variable domain in full, completed from reference TRBV19 and TRBJ1-2, reads DGGITQSPKYLFRKEGQNVTLSCEQNLNHDAMYWYRQDPGQGLRLIYYSQIVNDFQKGDIAEGYSVSREKKESFPLTVTSAQKNPTAFYLCASIRTGGAPNGYTFGSGTRLTVV.

This chain joins TRBV9 and TRBJ1-6; 8 positions match TRBD1. CDR3 length equals 16 residues. J gave up 7 bases and V 3 bases, and 9 bases lay outside the gene matches. Germline V gives CDR1 SGDLS, CDR2 YYNGEE. The CDR3 sequence: CASSAPHRQGNSPLHF. CDR3 nucleotides: TGTGCCAGCAGCGCCCCTCATCGACAGGGGAATTCACCCCTCCACTTT. The complete variable domain, with remaining parts taken from reference TRBV9 and TRBJ1-6, reads DSGVTQTPKHLITATGQRVTLRCSPRSGDLSVYWYQQSLDQGLQFLIQYYNGEERAKGNILERFSAQQFPDLHSELNLSSLELGDSALYFCASSAPHRQGNSPLHFGNGTRLTVT.

CDR3: CANSGTTNTGELFF. The CDR3 DNA sequence: TGTGCCAACTCCGGGACTACAAACACCGGGGAGCTGTTTTTT. The gene calls are TRBV6-1 and TRBJ2-2; the match to TRBD2 covers 7 bases. V gave up 10 bases and J gave up 2 bases; unmatched junction bases: 7. The length of the CDR3 is 14 residues. Germline V gene lookup returns CDR1 MNHNS and CDR2 SASEGT.

The chain combines TRBV9 with TRBJ2-3, with 10 bases identical to TRBD2. V shed 4 bases and J 4 bases; nucleotides not matched to a gene: 9. The CDR3 is 16 amino acids. Germline lookup yields CDR1 SGDLS and CDR2 YYNGEE. The CDR3 protein is CASSPYLAGVPDTQYF. CDR3 coding DNA: TGTGCCAGCAGCCCCTACCTAGCGGGGGTGCCAGATACGCAGTATTTT.

This chain uses TRBV6-5 with TRBJ1-2; D is possibly TRBD1 (5 bases). The V and J ends lost 8 bases and 4 bases respectively, with 17 bases between them. Germline assignment: CDR1 MNHEY and CDR2 SVGAGI. The CDR3 consists of 14 residues. CDR3 in DNA: TGTGCCAGCGGGTTCAGGGAGGGTATCTATGGCTACACCTTC. It translates to CASGFREGIYGYTF.

This clone came up a few times. V is TRBV19 and J is TRBJ2-1; 7 bases align to TRBD2. The junction had 11 bases not matched to a gene; V was cut back by 3 bases and J by 9 bases. Germline values: CDR1 LNHDA, CDR2 SQIVND (reference sequence). The CDR3 has 15 residues. CDR3 loop: CASSIGPGASGEQFF. As DNA, the CDR3 is TGTGCCAGTAGTATTGGGCCTGGCGCTAGCGGTGAGCAGTTCTTC.

This chain connects TRBV7-6 to TRBJ2-3; tentative D call: TRBD1 (6 bases). V lost 5 bases to trimming and J lost 6 bases, with 9 bases between them. Germline V gene data show CDR1 as SGHVS and CDR2 as FNYEAQ. There are 12 residues in the CDR3. The CDR3, as DNA: TGTGCCAGCAGCGGGGGCCAGGATACGCAGTATTTT. Translating gives CASSGGQDTQYF.

The chain is built from TRBV11-2 and TRBJ1-1; a possible D gene is TRBD1 (5 bases). The V and J ends lost 1 base and 3 bases respectively, with 9 bases between them. The CDR3 sequence is 14 residues long. Looked up from germline, CDR1 is SGHAT and CDR2 is FQNNGV. The DNA of the CDR3 is TGTGCCAGCAGCTTAGTCGGGGGATACACTGAAGCTTTCTTT. Translating gives CASSLVGGYTEAFF.

The chain links TRBV7-6 to TRBJ2-1; TRBD2 might be the D (5 bases). Trimming pared 1 base from V and 6 bases from J, leaving 10 bases between. Germline V gene lookup returns CDR1 SGHVS and CDR2 FNYEAQ. The CDR3 sequence is 14 residues long. CDR3 in DNA: TGTGCCAGCAGCTTAGGGGCTAGCAGCAATGAGCAGTTCTTC. Protein sequence: CASSLGASSNEQFF.

Of note for this clone: The same CDR3 arises from other DNA sequences in this sample as well. The J gene is TRBJ2-7, the V gene TRBV11-2; a weak D match, TRBD2 (5 bases). Trimming stripped 3 bases from V and 3 bases from J, with 9 bases between. This CDR3 contains 13 residues. Germline CDR1 reads SGHAT; CDR2 reads FQNNGV. The CDR3 DNA sequence: TGTGCCAGCAGCTTGCTAGCAGGCTACGAGCAGTACTTC. Protein product: CASSLLAGYEQYF.

The CDR3 region is CAWSTLGQGSAPLHF. The CDR3 DNA is TGTGCCTGGAGCACTTTGGGACAGGGCAGCGCACCCCTCCACTTT. J is TRBJ1-6 and V is TRBV30, with 9 positions matching TRBD1. Trimming took 3 bases from V and 11 from J; bases not matched to a gene: 11. The length of the CDR3 is 15 residues. Germline assignment: CDR1 GTSNPN and CDR2 SVGIG (reference sequence). Complete variable domain (other parts from reference TRBV30 and TRBJ1-6): SQTIHQWPATLVQPVGSPLSLECTVEGTSNPNLYWYRQAAGRGLQLLFYSVGIGQISSEVPQNLSASRPQDRQFILSSKKLLLSDSGFYLCAWSTLGQGSAPLHFGNGTRLTVT.

The genes are TRBV4-1 and TRBJ2-2; D is perhaps TRBD2 (7 bases). V was shortened by 0 bases and J by 1 base, with 15 bases between the two germline ends. The V gene's germline CDR1 is MGHRA and CDR2 YSYEKL. This CDR3 has 18 residues. The CDR3 here is CASSQEGGGWMNTGELFF. The CDR3 bases are TGCGCCAGCAGCCAAGAGGGCGGGGGCTGGATGAACACCGGGGAGCTGTTTTTT.

The chain joins TRBV7-2 to TRBJ2-7, with 7 positions matching TRBD2. V shed 5 bases and J 0 bases; nucleotides not matched to a gene: 16. The germline V gene has CDR1 SGHTA and CDR2 FQGNSA. The CDR3 length is 18 residues. CDR3 region: CASSPAPSSGESSYEQYF. The CDR3 coding sequence is TGTGCCAGCAGCCCCGCCCCCTCGAGCGGGGAGAGCTCCTACGAGCAGTACTTC.

V is TRBV29-1 and J is TRBJ2-5; 9 nucleotides match TRBD1. The germline V gene encodes CDR1 SQVTM and CDR2 ANQGSEA. The CDR3 spans 14 residues. The chain's CDR3 is CTTGGTGYQETQYF. CDR3 DNA: TGCACCACAGGGGGGACAGGGTATCAAGAGACCCAGTACTTC.

J is TRBJ1-5 and V is TRBV19; D ambiguous. The germline V gene has CDR1 LNHDA and CDR2 SQIVND (reference sequence). This CDR3 has 13 residues. With 6 bases removed from V and 6 bases from J, the gap between germline ends came to 12 bases. CDR3 amino acids: CASSPNRGQPQHF. In nucleotides, the CDR3 is TGTGCCAGTAGCCCTAATCGGGGTCAGCCCCAGCATTTT.

The chain is built from TRBV6-1 and TRBJ1-1; perhaps TRBD1 as D (6 bases). There are 15 residues in the CDR3. V was trimmed by 3 bases and J by 3 bases, leaving 14 bases between them. Germline V lookup: CDR1 MNHNS, CDR2 SASEGT. Written as DNA, the CDR3 is TGTGCCAGCAGTGATAGTGGGGGCACTGACACTGAAGCTTTCTTT. It specifies CASSDSGGTDTEAFF.

The chain recombines TRBV7-9 with TRBJ1-6; TRBD1 matches 8 bases. V trimming: 7 bases; J trimming: 10 bases; junction bases outside the gene matches: 15. Germline CDR1 SEHNR, CDR2 FQNEAQ (reference sequence). The CDR3 sequence is 16 residues long. CDR3 coding DNA: TGTGCCAGCACCCTGACAGGGGATCTAGGCGGATCACCCCTCCACTTT. This codes for CASTLTGDLGGSPLHF.

The chain combines TRBV7-9 with TRBJ2-5; TRBD2 aligns across 10 bases. This CDR3 comprises 16 residues. Germline assignment: CDR1 SEHNR and CDR2 FQNEAQ (reference sequence). Trimming cost V 1 base and J 0 bases; bases outside gene matches: 2. The chain's CDR3 is CASSLDLAGDQETQYF. CDR3 DNA sequence: TGTGCCAGCAGCTTAGATCTAGCGGGGGACCAAGAGACCCAGTACTTC.

The chain has TRBV7-2 and TRBJ2-6; tentative D call: TRBD1 (6 bases). The CDR3 sequence is 15 residues long. Germline loops: CDR1 SGHTA, CDR2 FQGNSA. Trimming cost V 6 bases and J 0 bases, with 9 bases left between them. CDR3 coding DNA: TGTGCCAGCAGAAAAGGGGGCTCTGGGGCCAACGTCCTGACTTTC. This codes for CASRKGGSGANVLTF.

The rearrangement uses TRBV6-5 and TRBJ1-6; D ambiguous. V was pared by 6 bases and J by 9 bases, with 12 bases between. The CDR3 covers 13 residues. CDR1 is MNHEY, CDR2 SVGAGI, per germline. This chain's CDR3 is CASRAGAGSPLHF. DNA of the CDR3: TGTGCCAGCAGGGCGGGCGCAGGTTCACCCCTCCACTTT.

This clone was seen only once. In nucleotides, the CDR3 is TGTGCCTGGAGTGCCCTGACCCTTCGGGGAGGTAATTCACCCCTCCACTTT. Protein product: CAWSALTLRGGNSPLHF. V is TRBV30 and J is TRBJ1-6; D remains ambiguous. This CDR3 has 17 amino acids. The germline V and J ends were trimmed by 1 base and 6 bases, with 19 bases remaining between them. Per the germline V gene, CDR1 is GTSNPN and CDR2 is SVGIG (reference sequence). Full variable domain (outside the CDR3, taken from reference TRBV30 and TRBJ1-6): SQTIHQWPATLVQPVGSPLSLECTVEGTSNPNLYWYRQAAGRGLQLLFYSVGIGQISSEVPQNLSASRPQDRQFILSSKKLLLSDSGFYLCAWSALTLRGGNSPLHFGNGTRLTVT.

This clone was counted a few times. The chain uses TRBV19 and TRBJ2-4, with a weak D call TRBD2 (6 bases). The V gene lost 7 bases and the J gene lost 1 base, with 11 bases spanning the gap. Germline-derived CDR1 and CDR2 are LNHDA and SQIVND (reference sequence). This CDR3 has 14 amino acids. DNA of the CDR3: TGTGCCAGTACCCATGGAGGGGCCAAAAACATTCAGTACTTC. Its protein product is CASTHGGAKNIQYF. Variable domain in full (rest from reference TRBV19 and TRBJ2-4): DGGITQSPKYLFRKEGQNVTLSCEQNLNHDAMYWYRQDPGQGLRLIYYSQIVNDFQKGDIAEGYSVSREKKESFPLTVTSAQKNPTAFYLCASTHGGAKNIQYFGAGTRLSVL.

Within the sample, this clone is medium-sized. The chain uses TRBV6-5 and TRBJ1-1; the D gene is possibly TRBD1 (6 bases). Looked up from germline, CDR1 is MNHEY and CDR2 is SVGAGI. CDR3 length: 15 residues. The V and J ends lost 8 bases and 5 bases respectively, with 21 bases between them. CDR3 coding DNA: TGTGCCAGCCATCCACACAGGGAATATCGTACTGAAGCTTTCTTT. Its protein is CASHPHREYRTEAFF.